One and the same sample provided the 21 T cell receptor beta chains below, sequenced in a study of CD8+ T cells in alopecia areata. Treatment defined: oral pan-JAK inhibitor, 5-10 mg twice daily. Reverse transcription of extracted RNA yielded cDNA, which provided the sequencing template. Sequencing was performed with immunoSEQ multiplex PCR; in TCRdb, only in-frame clones are kept and a portion is missing. The sample has just over 150,000 clones; roughly two thirds are singletons. The sample here was CD4+ T cells sorted from blood, taken at week 4, from a patient treated with tofacitinib. The receptors were gathered from a human donor with alopecia areata.

V gene TRBV29-1 combines with J gene TRBJ1-1, with TRBD1 identical over 10 bases. Per the germline V gene, CDR1 is SQVTM and CDR2 is ANQGSEA. Trimming cost V 4 bases and J 6 bases; bases outside gene matches: 8. The CDR3 extends over 14 amino acids. The CDR3 region is CSVGQGARRAEAFF. The CDR3 DNA is TGCAGCGTTGGACAGGGGGCAAGAAGGGCTGAAGCTTTCTTT.

This clone has a single count. V and J are TRBV7-6 and TRBJ2-6, with D unclear. This CDR3 region has 14 residues. V was trimmed by 2 bases and J by 2 bases, leaving 4 bases between them. Germline V CDR1 and CDR2: SGHVS, FNYEAQ. CDR3 amino acids: CASSLLAGANVLTF. CDR3 nucleotides: TGTGCCAGCAGCTTACTTGCTGGGGCCAACGTCCTGACTTTC.

The chain uses TRBV25-1 and TRBJ1-6; unclear D gene. Trimming removed 8 bases from V and 4 bases from J, with 15 bases in between. Germline V gene data show CDR1 as MGHDK and CDR2 as SYGVNS. The CDR3 totals 15 residues. The CDR3, as DNA: TGTGCCAGCCCTAAGCCAGAGCCGTATAATTCACCCCTCCACTTT. It codes for CASPKPEPYNSPLHF.

V and J are TRBV7-2 and TRBJ1-5; no firm D call. This CDR3 is built from 14 residues. Germline-derived CDR1 and CDR2 are SGHTA and FQGNSA. Trimming shortened V by 1 base and J by 7 bases, and 11 bases separated the two germline ends. The CDR3 DNA follows: TGTGCCAGCAGCTTAGAATTCGGTCCCCAGCCCCAGCATTTT. Protein: CASSLEFGPQPQHF.

The chain couples TRBV25-1 to TRBJ1-2; tentatively, D is TRBD1 (6 bases). Germline V lookup: CDR1 MGHDK, CDR2 SYGVNS. This CDR3 is 15 amino acids long. The ends were cut back, 2 bases at V and 4 bases at J, with 14 bases in the middle. CDR3 loop: CASSELGTSSYGYTF. The CDR3 nucleotides read TGTGCCAGCAGTGAACTAGGGACAAGCTCCTATGGCTACACCTTC.

The chain links TRBV29-1 to TRBJ2-3; TRBD1 matches at 7 bases. This CDR3 region has 11 residues. CDR1 and CDR2 (germline): SQVTM, ANQGSEA. Trimming removed 7 bases from V and 9 bases from J; junction bases left unmatched: 7. CDR3 sequence (DNA): TGCAGCGGAGGGACAGACGCAACGCAGTATTTT. Its protein product is CSGGTDATQYF.

Only one count was recorded for this clone. The chain carries TRBV7-2 and TRBJ1-1; D is ambiguous. Trimming cost V 2 bases and J 3 bases, with 4 bases left between them. The CDR3 is 12 residues long. Germline V gives CDR1 SGHTA, CDR2 FQGNSA. In nucleotides, the CDR3 is TGTGCCAGCAGCTTAAGCTACACTGAAGCTTTCTTT. This translates into CASSLSYTEAFF.

The gene calls are TRBV7-9 and TRBJ1-1; TRBD1 aligns across 7 bases. The V segment lost 5 bases and the J segment 5 bases; nucleotides outside the gene matches: 11. CDR3 length equals 15 residues. The germline V gene encodes CDR1 SEHNR and CDR2 FQNEAQ (reference sequence). CDR3 coding DNA: TGTGCCAGCAGCCCCCTCACAGGGGTTGGGACTGAAGCTTTCTTT. It encodes CASSPLTGVGTEAFF.

Turning to this clone: The sample holds other DNA sequences that translate to the same CDR3. V gene TRBV29-1 combines with J gene TRBJ2-7; 7 bases match TRBD1. The CDR3 consists of 12 residues. The V gene end was trimmed by 6 bases and the J gene end by 3 bases; junction bases not matched to a gene: 5. Per the germline V gene, CDR1 is SQVTM and CDR2 is ANQGSEA. The CDR3 here is CSVRDSLYEQYF. The CDR3, as DNA: TGCAGCGTGAGGGACAGCCTCTACGAGCAGTACTTC.

This rearrangement joins TRBV7-6 to TRBJ2-7; perhaps TRBD2 as D (5 bases). The ends were cut back, 2 bases at V and 0 bases at J, with 8 bases in the middle. The germline V gene has CDR1 SGHVS and CDR2 FNYEAQ. There are 14 residues in the CDR3. The CDR3, as DNA: TGTGCCAGCAGCTTAACGGGGAACTCCTACGAGCAGTACTTC. It translates to CASSLTGNSYEQYF.

This chain links TRBV29-1 with TRBJ2-2; no clear D gene. Germline V gene lookup returns CDR1 SQVTM and CDR2 ANQGSEA. The CDR3 runs 14 residues. V lost 4 bases and J 3 bases, leaving 12 bases between the germline ends. Here the CDR3 reads CSVGAKVDTGELFF. CDR3 sequence (DNA): TGCAGCGTTGGGGCGAAGGTGGACACCGGGGAGCTGTTTTTT.

V gene TRBV20-1 combines with J gene TRBJ2-4; D ambiguous. This CDR3 region has 11 residues. The ends were cut back, 0 bases at V and 5 bases at J, with 2 bases in the middle. Germline V gene data show CDR1 as DFQATT and CDR2 as SNEGSKA (reference sequence). The CDR3 is CSARDQNIQYF. CDR3 sequence (DNA): TGCAGTGCTAGAGATCAAAACATTCAGTACTTC.

With regard to this clone: This same CDR3 is encoded by further DNA sequences in the sample. J is TRBJ2-3 and V is TRBV9, with unresolved D. The V end was cut by 0 bases, the J end by 5 bases, with 4 bases between. CDR1 SGDLS and CDR2 YYNGEE come from the germline V gene. The CDR3 totals 12 residues. The CDR3 nucleotides read TGTGCCAGCAGCGTAGTTGGAGATACGCAGTATTTT. It yields the protein CASSVVGDTQYF. The variable domain in full, with the rest retrieved from reference TRBV9 and TRBJ2-3, is DSGVTQTPKHLITATGQRVTLRCSPRSGDLSVYWYQQSLDQGLQFLIQYYNGEERAKGNILERFSAQQFPDLHSELNLSSLELGDSALYFCASSVVGDTQYFGPGTRLTVL.

The gene calls are TRBV29-1 and TRBJ1-1; the D is unclear. V lost 0 bases to trimming and J lost 2 bases, with 13 bases between them. CDR3 length: 15 residues. Germline-derived CDR1 and CDR2 are SQVTM and ANQGSEA. The DNA of the CDR3 is TGCAGCGTTGAAGACCCTATAGGGATAAACACTGAAGCTTTCTTT. Translated, it gives CSVEDPIGINTEAFF.

This clone was found a few times. The V and J genes are TRBV10-1 and TRBJ2-7, with 8 bases lining up with TRBD1. Unmatched junction bases numbered 5, after V lost 2 bases and J lost 2 bases. Looked up from germline, CDR1 is WNHNN and CDR2 is SYGVQD (reference sequence). This CDR3 has 15 amino acids. The CDR3 is CASSEVAGGTYEQYF. As DNA, the CDR3 is TGCGCCAGCAGTGAGGTGGCAGGGGGCACCTACGAGCAGTACTTC.

This clone was detected once. The chain carries TRBV30 and TRBJ2-5; tentatively, D is TRBD1 (5 bases). This CDR3 spans 15 amino acids. Deletions cut 2 bases from V and 4 bases from J, with 17 bases between. CDR1 is GTSNPN, CDR2 SVGIG, per germline (reference sequence). CDR3 bases: TGTGCCTGGAGTTCGGACAAATTTCAGGGAGAGACCCAGTACTTC. This codes for CAWSSDKFQGETQYF. The full variable domain, with the rest looked up from reference TRBV30 and TRBJ2-5, is SQTIHQWPATLVQPVGSPLSLECTVEGTSNPNLYWYRQAAGRGLQLLFYSVGIGQISSEVPQNLSASRPQDRQFILSSKKLLLSDSGFYLCAWSSDKFQGETQYFGPGTRLLVL.

To note about this clone: The same CDR3 also results from other DNA sequences found in this sample. V is TRBV5-1 and J is TRBJ1-5; D gene uncertain. V was pared by 2 bases and J by 4 bases, with 7 bases between. The CDR3 runs 13 residues. Germline V lookup: CDR1 SGHRS, CDR2 YFSETQ. The DNA of the CDR3 is TGCGCCAGCAGCTTTGGCGGGAATCAGCCCCAGCATTTT. As protein: CASSFGGNQPQHF. The full variable domain, with the rest looked up from reference TRBV5-1 and TRBJ1-5, is KAGVTQTPRYLIKTRGQQVTLSCSPISGHRSVSWYQQTPGQGLQFLFEYFSETQRNKGNFPGRFSGRQFSNSRSEMNVSTLELGDSALYLCASSFGGNQPQHFGDGTRLSIL.

V gene TRBV7-3 combines with J gene TRBJ2-3; D unclear. The CDR3 consists of 13 residues. Germline V gives CDR1 SGHTA, CDR2 FQGTGA. Trimming pared 5 bases from V and 3 bases from J, leaving 9 bases between. Written as DNA, the CDR3 is TGTGCCAGCAGCCATAGCAGGACAGATACGCAGTATTTT. Translation: CASSHSRTDTQYF.

The V and J genes are TRBV29-1 and TRBJ2-5; D is perhaps TRBD1 (5 bases). This CDR3 has 13 residues. V was trimmed by 3 bases and J by 1 base, leaving 9 bases between them. The germline V gene has CDR1 SQVTM and CDR2 ANQGSEA. CDR3 sequence (DNA): TGCAGCGTTGATTCAGGGTTCCAAGAGACCCAGTACTTC. Its protein is CSVDSGFQETQYF.

This clone appeared a single time. This chain uses TRBV4-2 with TRBJ2-2, with TRBD1 as a possible D gene (7 bases). V shed 3 bases and J shed 4 bases, with 9 bases lying between them. CDR3 size: 14 residues. Germline CDR1 and CDR2: LGHNA and YNFKEQ. The CDR3 loop reads CASSHQGGTGELFF. The CDR3, as DNA: TGTGCCAGCAGCCACCAGGGGGGCACCGGGGAGCTGTTTTTT.

This clone was seen a few times. This chain joins TRBV5-6 and TRBJ1-2; no reliable D call. V lost 6 bases to trimming and J lost 3 bases, with 15 bases between them. The CDR3 has 14 residues. CDR1 and CDR2 (germline): SGHDT, YYEEEE. CDR3 sequence (DNA): TGTGCCAGCACCTACACCGGGAACGACTATGGCTACACCTTC. This translates into CASTYTGNDYGYTF.